This T cell receptor (beta chain) was identified in a study of blood T cell repertoires in COVID-19. Study in general: Collection of acute and convalescent COVID-19 samples took place in the United States, Italy and Spain. From T cells, B-cell-depleted T cells, or PBMCs came the material, which was cDNA or gDNA.

The CDR3 has 15 amino acids. Looked up from germline, CDR1 is MDHEN and CDR2 is SYDVKM. The V gene end was trimmed by 2 bases and the J gene end by 6 bases; junction bases not matched to a gene: 4. How the authors handled the data: Estimation of nucleated cell counts was performed using reference gene primer amplification. Method: immunoSEQ multiplex PCR; TCRdb's copy keeps in-frame clones and lacks some. V and J calls plus clone size are reproduced from that table; the DNA served to infer D and trimming. The profile shows about 59,000 clones, 80% to 95% of them singletons. What was sequenced was peripheral blood. The chain uses TRBV28 and TRBJ1-5; 10 bases map to TRBD1. The clonotype was recovered from an elderly man with acute or convalescent COVID-19. DNA for the CDR3: TGTGCCAGCAGTTTAAGACAGGGGGCGATTCAGCCCCAGCATTTT. Protein product: CASSLRQGAIQPQHF.